This TCR beta chain derives from a study of T-cell memory formation after mild COVID-19. Overall study results and limits: CD4+ bias marked clones expanding day 15 to 37, unlike balanced contracting clones. Prior to infection, memory already included some responding clones, suggesting cross-reactive memory joined.

From the 5' RACE reads, TCRdb called clonotypes with MiXCR, one entry per CDR3 protein. The sample lists fewer than 700,000 distinct CDR3 sequences; less than 25% were seen once. This clonotype turned up a few times. Its antigen is unidentified. Sequenced sample: PBMCs or a T cell subset sorted from them (not recorded which). The TCR comes from an adult woman who had mild COVID-19 (a few samples of this study predate the infection). Cell type and time point are not known.

CDR3 nucleotides: TGTGCCAGCAGCCCCTCGCTGGGGGGGGCCAACGTCCTGACTTTC. Its protein is CASSPSLGGANVLTF. V is TRBV7-3 and J is TRBJ2-6; D is unresolved. The CDR3 totals 15 residues. With 5 bases removed from V and 4 bases from J, the gap between germline ends came to 12 bases. Germline CDR1 SGHTA, CDR2 FQGTGA.